Listed here are 9 T cell receptor beta chains from one sample, sequenced in a study of beta chain features in type 1 diabetes. Reverse transcription of all isolated RNA meant that expressed TCRB transcripts were sequenced. Libraries were prepared by immunoSEQ multiplex PCR; TCRdb keeps only in-frame clonotypes and omits some of them. The sample carries tens of thousands of clones, over 60% recorded once. Sequencing was done on a sample of Tregs from blood. The receptors come from a woman between 35 and 50 years old in good health.

This chain connects TRBV18 to TRBJ2-7; TRBD1 aligns across 11 bases. CDR3 length equals 15 residues. V shed 4 bases, J shed 2 bases, and the junction held 4 bases outside the gene matches. Germline CDR1 is KGHSH and CDR2 is LQKENI. CDR3 amino acids: CASSRTGGNPYEQYF. CDR3 nucleotide sequence: TGTGCCAGCTCACGGACAGGGGGCAATCCCTACGAGCAGTACTTC.

This clone was detected a few times. The chain combines TRBV6-5 with TRBJ2-1; 11 positions match TRBD1. The CDR3 runs 14 residues. Germline V CDR1 and CDR2: MNHEY, SVGAGI. Unmatched junction bases numbered 7, after V lost 5 bases and J lost 10 bases. The DNA of the CDR3 is TGTGCCAGCAGTGACCGGGACAGGGGGATGGAGCAGTTCTTC. It is translated as CASSDRDRGMEQFF.

A few counts support this clone. The V gene is TRBV7-2, the J gene TRBJ2-3; D is ambiguous. The CDR3 is 15 residues long. Per germline, CDR1 SGHTA and CDR2 FQGNSA. Trimming removed 1 base at V and 0 bases at J, with 8 bases between. CDR3 coding DNA: TGTGCCAGCAGCTTAGTAGGAGCTAGCACAGATACGCAGTATTTT. This encodes CASSLVGASTDTQYF.

The chain has TRBV7-9 and TRBJ1-5, with TRBD1 matching over 10 bases. In germline, CDR1 is SEHNR, CDR2 FQNEAQ (reference sequence). CDR3 length equals 14 residues. V was clipped by 6 bases and J by 4 bases; unmatched bases: 3. The CDR3 DNA reads as TGTGCCAGCAGTTGGACAGGGGGGAATCAGCCCCAGCATTTT. Its translation is CASSWTGGNQPQHF.

This clone was recorded a few times. This chain joins TRBV6-5 and TRBJ2-3; D perhaps matches TRBD2 (5 bases). The CDR3 has 14 amino acids. The V gene's germline CDR1 is MNHEY and CDR2 SVGAGI. Trimming stripped 0 bases from V and 11 bases from J, with 15 bases between. The CDR3 sequence: CASSYSSPRGVQYF. In nucleotides, the CDR3 is TGTGCCAGCAGTTACTCGAGCCCCCGGGGTGTGCAGTATTTT.

This clone has only one observation. This chain connects TRBV5-1 to TRBJ2-7; 8 nucleotides match TRBD2. V gave up 3 bases and J gave up 2 bases; unmatched junction bases: 7. This CDR3 is 15 amino acids long. Germline CDR1 and CDR2: SGHRS and YFSETQ. The CDR3 region is CASSSAGGGAYEQYF. CDR3 coding DNA: TGCGCCAGCAGCTCGGCCGGGGGGGGAGCCTACGAGCAGTACTTC.

This clone was seen more than once but under ten times. J is TRBJ2-3 and V is TRBV5-1; tentatively, D is TRBD2 (5 bases). This CDR3 has 11 amino acids. Germline CDR1 and CDR2: SGHRS and YFSETQ. V lost 6 bases and J lost 5, with 7 bases in between. Here the CDR3 reads CASIGEDTQYF. For the CDR3, the DNA is TGCGCCAGCATCGGGGAAGATACGCAGTATTTT.

The sample holds one count of this clone. The chain joins TRBV7-9 to TRBJ2-5, with 7 bases matching TRBD2. Germline loops: CDR1 SEHNR, CDR2 FQNEAQ (reference sequence). The CDR3 spans 15 residues. V lost 5 bases and J lost 2; bases outside the gene matches: 8. The CDR3: CASSPQWGGQETQYF. CDR3 nucleotide sequence: TGTGCCAGCAGCCCCCAATGGGGGGGGCAAGAGACCCAGTACTTC.

The CDR3: CSVQGWASSGANVLTF. CDR3 in DNA: TGCAGCGTTCAGGGTTGGGCGAGCTCTGGGGCCAACGTCCTGACTTTC. J is TRBJ2-6 and V is TRBV29-1; D perhaps matches TRBD1 (5 bases). Germline V gene sequence: CDR1 SQVTM, CDR2 ANQGSEA. The CDR3 consists of 16 residues. Trimming cost V 5 bases and J 0 bases, with 14 bases left between them.